This TCR beta chain was sequenced in a study of regulatory T cells in long-lasting Graves disease. Study-level background: The criterion for persistent Graves' disease was over 5 years of antithyroid drugs with positive TSH receptor antibodies.

Whole-study findings and limits: TCR diversity was lower in persistent Graves' patients (versus newly diagnosed ones).

To note about this clonotype: Its antigen remains unidentified.

The time point is: persistent/refractory GD, antithyroid drugs over 5 years with positive TRAb. PBMC-extracted RNA yielded the TCR library. Patients came through an endocrinology department, and that department was in Xi'an, China. With iRepertoire HTBI primers and Arm-PCR of CDR3 regions, TCR beta libraries were built. TCRdb reprocessed the multiplex PCR reads with MiXCR, giving one entry per CDR3 protein. The sample yields 350,000 to 450,000 distinct CDR3 sequences, 21% seen once. The TCR originated in a female donor with Graves disease. The sequenced sample was peripheral blood mononuclear cells (PBMCs), obtained when the disease was refractory, from a patient treated with antithyroid drugs.

CDR3 in DNA: TGCGCCAGCAGACAGGATGCTAACTATGGCTACACCTTC. Protein product: CASRQDANYGYTF. The rearrangement links TRBV5-1 to TRBJ1-2; D perhaps matches TRBD1 (5 bases). CDR3 length equals 13 residues. Trimming stripped 5 bases from V and 0 bases from J, with 8 bases between. Per germline, CDR1 SGHRS and CDR2 YFSETQ.